Sequencing of this TCR beta chain was carried out in a study of cytomegalovirus exposure and HLA in healthy donors. Germline assignment: CDR1 SQVTM and CDR2 ANQGSEA. V was trimmed by 7 bases and J by 0 bases, leaving 15 bases between them. This CDR3 is built from 14 residues. The donors formed part of the roughly 120-subject validation cohort, distinct from the roughly 640-subject first cohort. Regarding this clone: The target antigen is unknown.

Assay: immunoSEQ multiplex PCR; the TCRdb copy retains only in-frame clones and omits some. The top ten hold approximately 2.9% of the sample, which has around 200,000 clones, 70% to 90% seen once. Overall study findings and caveats: It was found in a later analysis that first-cohort TCR clusters tended to co-occur in the 90 to 150 validation repertoires.

This TCR derives from a woman aged 18-35 years in good health and CMV-seronegative. This sequence joins TRBV29-1 and TRBJ1-1; D may be TRBD1 (6 bases). Sequenced sample: PBMCs. This CDR3 is CSAEGGGMNTEAFF. CDR3 DNA: TGCAGCGCCGAAGGGGGGGGGATGAACACTGAAGCTTTCTTT.